The 9 T cell receptor delta chains below were found in one sample sequenced in a study of gamma-delta T cells after stem cell transplantation. TCRdb called clones from the RT-PCR reads again using CATT. This table has over a thousand delta-chain clones, around 16% appearing once. The sequenced material came from gamma-delta T cells. The receptors shown here come from a human donor. It is not recorded whose cells these are; they may come from a transplant donor.

Notes on this clone: A far more abundant clone sits one base away, making this likely a read error. The sample holds other DNA sequences that translate to the same CDR3. The chain is built from TRDV2 and TRDJ1, with 8 nucleotides matching TRDD3. The length of the CDR3 is 15 residues. Germline CDR1 and CDR2: GEAIGNYY and EKD. The CDR3 loop reads CACDSVGDSTDKLIF. The DNA for the CDR3 is TGTGCCTGTGACTCGGTGGGGGATTCCACCGATAAACTAATCTTT.

This clone was counted between two and nine times. TCRdb's listed protein matches a much larger clone and diverges from this DNA's translation at residue 11, likely through a read error; the protein shown comes from the DNA. The chain employs TRDV2 and TRDJ1; 7 positions agree with TRDD2. Germline loops: CDR1 GEAIGNYY, CDR2 EKD. J gave up 4 bases and V 1 base, and 20 bases lay outside the gene matches. The CDR3 consists of 19 residues. The CDR3: CACDTAGFPTRAYGDKLIF. Written as DNA, the CDR3 is TGTGCCTGTGACACGGCGGGCTTTCCTACTAGGGCTTATGGCGATAAACTCATCTTT.

This clone was counted only a few times. A far larger clone is just one base off, so this is likely a read error. The chain is built from TRDV2 and TRDJ1; 9 bases fit TRDD3. Germline V gives CDR1 GEAIGNYY, CDR2 EKD. V shed 2 bases and J 1 base; nucleotides not matched to a gene: 4. The CDR3 covers 15 residues. CDR3 residues: CACDNLGDSTDKLIF. The CDR3 DNA is TGTGCCTGTGACAACCTGGGGGATTCCACCGATAAACTCATCTTT.

This clone has a handful of counts. TCRdb assigns this DNA the protein of a much larger clone, which departs from its translation at residue 3; this likely reflects a read error, and the protein shown comes from translating the DNA. The chain combines TRDV2 with TRDJ1, with 11 nucleotides matching TRDD3. This CDR3 region has 20 residues. CDR1 GEAIGNYY and CDR2 EKD come from the germline V gene. CDR3 in DNA: TGTGCCGGTGACTTGATGTCGGCGGGGCTGGGGGATACATCCACCGATAAACTCATCTTT. This encodes CAGDLMSAGLGDTSTDKLIF.

Worth noting for this clone: The protein recorded in TCRdb matches a much larger clone and deviates from this DNA's translation at residue 4, suggesting a read error; the protein here is obtained by translating the DNA. The rearrangement links TRDV2 to TRDJ1; 7 bases agree with TRDD3. This CDR3 has 15 residues. Germline V CDR1 and CDR2: GEAIGNYY, EKD. V gave up 5 bases and J gave up 1 base; unmatched junction bases: 9. CDR3 sequence: CACARLGESTDKLIF. For the CDR3, the DNA is TGTGCCTGTGCTCGCTTGGGGGAGAGCACCGATAAACTCATCTTT.

This clone was recorded a few times. The TCRdb record carries a much larger clone's protein, which differs from this DNA's translation at residue 4; a read error is the likely cause, and the protein listed here is the DNA translation. The J gene is TRDJ1, the V gene TRDV2; 11 bases fit TRDD3. V shed 6 bases and J 1 base; nucleotides not matched to a gene: 21. This CDR3 spans 20 amino acids. Germline V gene lookup returns CDR1 GEAIGNYY and CDR2 EKD. CDR3 loop: CACYLMSAGLGDTSTDKLIF. In nucleotides, the CDR3 is TGTGCCTGTTACTTGATGTCGGCGGGGCTGGGGGATACATCCACCGATAAACTCATCTTT.

The CDR3 region has the DNA TGTGCCTGTGACACCGTAGGCGTACGGGATAGGGATAAACTCATCTTT. Residues: CACDTVGVRDRDKLIF. This rearrangement joins TRDV2 to TRDJ1; tentative D call: TRDD3 (6 bases). V was pared by 0 bases and J by 5 bases, with 18 bases between. The CDR3 covers 16 residues. Germline V gives CDR1 GEAIGNYY, CDR2 EKD.

This clone came up a few times. With a far larger clone one base away, a read error is the likely cause. In the same sample, other DNA sequences code for this CDR3. The V and J genes are TRDV2 and TRDJ1; 12 bases agree with TRDD3. The CDR3 runs to 19 residues. The germline V gene has CDR1 GEAIGNYY and CDR2 EKD. The V gene end was trimmed by 3 bases and the J gene end by 3 bases; junction bases not matched to a gene: 16. This CDR3 is CACDPLSLGDTRKSDKLIF. CDR3 nucleotide sequence: TGTGCCTGTGACCCCCTGTCGCTGGGGGATACGCGGAAGTCCGATAAACTCATCTTT.

As to this clone: A far more abundant clone sits one base away, making this likely a read error. The chain links TRDV2 to TRDJ1; 8 bases map to TRDD3. V was clipped by 6 bases and J by 1 base; unmatched bases: 9. The CDR3 extends over 15 amino acids. CDR1 GEAIGNYY and CDR2 EKD come from the germline V gene. The DNA for the CDR3 is TGTGCCTGTTACTCGGTGGGGGATTCCACCGATAAACTCATCTTT. This encodes CACYSVGDSTDKLIF.